The 30 T cell receptor beta chains reported below all come from one sample, sequenced in a study of cytomegalovirus exposure and HLA in healthy donors. The PCR used 60 Vbeta and 13 Jbeta primers. Libraries were prepared by immunoSEQ multiplex PCR; TCRdb keeps only in-frame clonotypes and omits some of them. This table has about 160,000 clones, around four fifths appearing once. The specimen was PBMCs. The receptor set was obtained from a woman in her forties or fifties in good health and CMV-seronegative.

This clone is a singleton in its sample. The chain employs TRBV7-2 and TRBJ1-6; perhaps TRBD1 as D (6 bases). The V gene's germline CDR1 is SGHTA and CDR2 FQGNSA. CDR3 length: 16 residues. With 2 bases removed from V and 7 bases from J, the gap between germline ends came to 15 bases. CDR3 DNA sequence: TGTGCCAGCAGCTTACGAAGAAGTCAGGGGAATTCACCCCTCCACTTT. This gives the protein CASSLRRSQGNSPLHF. Looking up the rest from reference TRBV7-2 and TRBJ1-6 gives the full variable domain: GAGVSQSPSNKVTEKGKDVELRCDPISGHTALYWYRQSLGQGLEFLIYFQGNSAPDKSGLPSDRFSAERTGGSVSTLTIQRTQQEDSAVYLCASSLRRSQGNSPLHFGNGTRLTVT.

The chain carries TRBV29-1 and TRBJ2-3; 7 bases are a match to TRBD1. This CDR3 is 14 amino acids long. V gave up 4 bases and J gave up 4 bases; unmatched junction bases: 8. The germline gives CDR1 SQVTM, CDR2 ANQGSEA. CDR3 region: CSVVTGFEADTQYF. In DNA, the CDR3 is TGCAGCGTTGTGACAGGGTTTGAAGCAGATACGCAGTATTTT.

This clone was seen only a few times. The chain carries TRBV10-3 and TRBJ2-2; perhaps TRBD1 as D (6 bases). Germline CDR1 and CDR2: ENHRY and SYGVKD. V lost 7 bases and J 7 bases, leaving 16 bases between the germline ends. This CDR3 is 14 amino acids long. The CDR3 region has the DNA TGTGCCATCACACCTACAGGGATTGGCGGGGAGCTGTTTTTT. Amino acid sequence: CAITPTGIGGELFF.

This clone was seen a single time. The chain links TRBV9 to TRBJ2-2, with TRBD2 matching 14 bases. J lost 3 bases, V lost 3 bases, and 13 bases had no gene match. Germline values: CDR1 SGDLS, CDR2 YYNGEE. The CDR3 length is 20 residues. CDR3 protein: CASSDPRTSGGRADTGELFF. DNA of the CDR3: TGTGCCAGCAGCGACCCCCGGACTAGCGGGGGGAGAGCAGACACCGGGGAGCTGTTTTTT. The complete variable domain, with remaining parts taken from reference TRBV9 and TRBJ2-2, reads DSGVTQTPKHLITATGQRVTLRCSPRSGDLSVYWYQQSLDQGLQFLIQYYNGEERAKGNILERFSAQQFPDLHSELNLSSLELGDSALYFCASSDPRTSGGRADTGELFFGEGSRLTVL.

CDR3 in amino acids: CASSQDSSIAGGVNEQFF. The CDR3 DNA sequence: TGTGCCAGCAGCCAAGATTCTTCAATAGCGGGGGGGGTCAATGAGCAGTTCTTC. The chain employs TRBV4-2 and TRBJ2-1, with 11 bases lining up with TRBD2. This CDR3 region has 18 residues. Germline V gene data show CDR1 as LGHNA and CDR2 as YNFKEQ. Losses at the gene ends were 0 bases for V and 6 bases for J; bases not matched to a gene: 10.

This sequence joins TRBV28 and TRBJ2-7, with 7 bases identical to TRBD1. From germline, CDR1 is MDHEN and CDR2 SYDVKM. V was clipped by 6 bases and J by 5 bases; unmatched bases: 7. CDR3 length equals 13 residues. DNA for the CDR3: TGTGCCAGCAGCCGACAGGGACGGGACGAGCAGTACTTC. The encoded protein is CASSRQGRDEQYF.

V is TRBV4-1 and J is TRBJ2-3; tentative D call: TRBD2 (5 bases). The germline gives CDR1 MGHRA, CDR2 YSYEKL. Deletions cut 1 base from V and 1 base from J, with 9 bases between. There are 15 residues in the CDR3. The CDR3 DNA reads as TGCGCCAGCAGCCAAGTTGCGGGCGGCACAGATACGCAGTATTTT. Amino acids: CASSQVAGGTDTQYF.

This clone was seen more than once but under ten times. The chain couples TRBV10-3 to TRBJ1-1, with D possibly TRBD1 on 5 matching bases. V lost 2 bases and J lost 6, with 16 bases in between. Germline lookup yields CDR1 ENHRY and CDR2 SYGVKD. The CDR3 covers 15 residues. For the CDR3, the DNA is TGTGCCATCAGTGAGGCGGGGGGAAACGCCCCTGAAGCTTTCTTT. Residues: CAISEAGGNAPEAFF.

CDR3 sequence reads: CASSDLQGEAFF. CDR3 nucleotide sequence: TGTGCCAGCAGTGACCTACAGGGTGAAGCTTTCTTT. The chain is built from TRBV6-1 and TRBJ1-1; D possibly corresponds to TRBD1 (6 bases). Trimming stripped 3 bases from V and 7 bases from J, with 9 bases between. Germline V gene sequence: CDR1 MNHNS, CDR2 SASEGT. CDR3 length equals 12 residues.

This clone was picked up a small number of times. CDR3 DNA sequence: TGTGCCAGCAGTTACGGAGCTTACAATGAGCAGTTCTTC. It specifies CASSYGAYNEQFF. The genes are TRBV6-6 and TRBJ2-1; D gene unclear. The CDR3 is 13 amino acids. Trimming took off 2 bases at V and 4 bases at J, with 6 bases between the two ends. Germline values: CDR1 MNHNY, CDR2 SVGAGI (reference sequence).

V is TRBV6-6 and J is TRBJ2-1; 12 positions agree with TRBD2. The germline CDR1 and CDR2 sequences are MNHNY and SVGAGI (reference sequence). Losses at the gene ends were 5 bases for V and 7 bases for J; bases not matched to a gene: 6. This CDR3 has 15 amino acids. DNA of the CDR3: TGTGCCAGCAGTGAGACTAGCGGGAGTATGAATGAGCAGTTCTTC. Its protein is CASSETSGSMNEQFF.

The J gene is TRBJ1-1, the V gene TRBV19; no clear D gene. V lost 4 bases and J lost 0, with 6 bases in between. This CDR3 contains 13 residues. From germline, CDR1 is LNHDA and CDR2 SQIVND (reference sequence). The CDR3 nucleotides are TGTGCCAGTAGTACGAGGATGAACACTGAAGCTTTCTTT. As protein: CASSTRMNTEAFF.

The gene calls are TRBV6-1 and TRBJ1-4; D is unclear. V was shortened by 4 bases and J by 3 bases, with 6 bases between the two germline ends. Germline assignment: CDR1 MNHNS and CDR2 SASEGT. The CDR3 contains 13 residues. For the CDR3, the DNA is TGTGCCAGCAGTGTCGTGTCTAATGAAAAACTGTTTTTT. This sequence encodes CASSVVSNEKLFF.

The CDR3: CASSVLAGTDTQYF. CDR3 DNA sequence: TGTGCCAGCAGTGTACTAGCGGGAACAGATACGCAGTATTTT. The V gene is TRBV28, the J gene TRBJ2-3; the match to TRBD2 covers 10 bases. V shed 5 bases and J 3 bases; nucleotides not matched to a gene: 2. Looked up from germline, CDR1 is MDHEN and CDR2 is SYDVKM. CDR3 length: 14 residues.

This rearrangement joins TRBV28 to TRBJ2-3; D is undetermined. V lost 3 bases to trimming and J lost 5 bases, with 3 bases between them. Germline-derived CDR1 and CDR2 are MDHEN and SYDVKM. The CDR3 runs 11 residues. CDR3 nucleotides: TGTGCCAGCAGTTTGAGAGATACGCAGTATTTT. It specifies CASSLRDTQYF.

The rearrangement joins TRBV27 to TRBJ1-5, with D perhaps TRBD1 (5 bases). The CDR3 runs to 12 residues. Trimming took 5 bases from V and 6 from J, leaving 8 bases between them. The germline V gene has CDR1 MNHEY and CDR2 SMNVEV (reference sequence). In DNA form, the CDR3 reads TGTGCCAGCAGTGCCGGGGGTCAGCCCCAGCATTTT. This sequence encodes CASSAGGQPQHF.

This clone was counted only a few times. The chain combines TRBV18 with TRBJ1-5, with TRBD1 matching 7 bases. The junction had 8 bases not matched to a gene; V was cut back by 5 bases and J by 4 bases. The germline gives CDR1 KGHSH, CDR2 LQKENI. The length of the CDR3 is 15 residues. The CDR3 region has the DNA TGTGCCAGCTCAAGTGGGACAGCTCCTAATCAGCCCCAGCATTTT. Translated, it gives CASSSGTAPNQPQHF. Using reference TRBV18 and TRBJ1-5 for the parts outside the CDR3, the full variable domain is NAGVMQNPRHLVRRRGQEARLRCSPMKGHSHVYWYRQLPEEGLKFMVYLQKENIIDESGMPKERFSAEFPKEGPSILRIQQVVRGDSAAYFCASSSGTAPNQPQHFGDGTRLSIL.

The chain has TRBV29-1 and TRBJ2-5; the match to TRBD1 covers 9 bases. The closer fit of TRBJ2-7 to the DNA end suggests the J call may be wrong. Germline V gives CDR1 SQVTM, CDR2 ANQGSEA. CDR3 length equals 13 residues. CDR3 loop: CSVSGTGIYEQYF. The CDR3 nucleotides are TGCAGCGTGAGTGGGACAGGGATCTACGAGCAGTACTTC.

This sequence joins TRBV21-1 and TRBJ2-7; the table calls TRBD2, which could not be checked here. TRBV21-1 represents a pseudogene. This CDR3 comprises 14 residues. CDR3 DNA sequence: TGTGCCAGCAGCAAAGGGCGGGGTAGCTACGAGCAGTACTTC. Its protein is CASSKGRGSYEQYF.

This rearrangement joins TRBV6-5 to TRBJ2-1, with 8 nucleotides matching TRBD1. With 5 bases clipped from V and 6 bases from J, the junction kept 3 bases outside the gene matches. This CDR3 spans 13 amino acids. Germline assignment: CDR1 MNHEY and CDR2 SVGAGI. The CDR3 sequence: CASSRTGSNEQFF. CDR3 nucleotide sequence: TGTGCCAGCAGTCGGACAGGGTCCAATGAGCAGTTCTTC.

This sequence joins TRBV18 and TRBJ2-7; 8 bases align to TRBD1. The junction had 5 bases not matched to a gene; V was cut back by 5 bases and J by 2 bases. The CDR3 is 14 residues long. Germline CDR1 is KGHSH and CDR2 is LQKENI. The CDR3 DNA is TGTGCCAGCTCAGTCGGACAGGGTACCTACGAGCAGTACTTC. The encoded protein is CASSVGQGTYEQYF.

This clone was counted a single time. V and J are TRBV7-6 and TRBJ2-1, with 9 bases identical to TRBD2. Looked up from germline, CDR1 is SGHVS and CDR2 is FNYEAQ. The CDR3 contains 16 residues. The V gene end was trimmed by 4 bases and the J gene end by 0 bases; junction bases not matched to a gene: 4. The CDR3 coding sequence is TGTGCCAGCAGCTCCTTGACTAGCGGCTCCTACAATGAGCAGTTCTTC. Amino acids: CASSSLTSGSYNEQFF.

The chain has TRBV5-4 and TRBJ2-2, with D possibly TRBD2 on 6 matching bases. This CDR3 has 17 residues. Between the trimmed V and J ends, which lost 1 base and 0 bases, there was a span of 13 bases. The germline V gene has CDR1 SGHNT and CDR2 YYREEE (reference sequence). The CDR3 bases are TGTGCCAGCAGCTTGCTGATCGGGACTTCGAACACCGGGGAGCTGTTTTTT. As protein: CASSLLIGTSNTGELFF.

A word on this clone: Sequence at one end of the junction differs from germline and may be a read error. This chain uses TRBV14 with TRBJ2-7; D remains unclear. Per the germline V gene, CDR1 is SGHDN and CDR2 is FVKESK. The CDR3 is 12 residues long. As DNA, the CDR3 is TGTGCCAGCAGCCAGATCATGGGCCCTCCGGCCTTC. Its translation: CASSQIMGPPAF. The complete variable domain, with remaining parts taken from reference TRBV14 and TRBJ2-7, reads EAGVTQFPSHSVIEKGQTVTLRCDPISGHDNLYWYRRVMGKEIKFLLHFVKESKQDESGMPNNRFLAERTGGTYSTLKVQPAELEDSGVYFCASSQIMGPPAFGPGTRLTVT.

V usage is TRBV5-1 and J usage is TRBJ1-5; D gene ambiguous. The CDR3 extends over 15 amino acids. In germline, CDR1 is SGHRS, CDR2 YFSETQ. V was clipped by 0 bases and J by 0 bases, with 7 bases between them. For the CDR3, the DNA is TGCGCCAGCAGCTTGGCCGGTAATAGCAATCAGCCCCAGCATTTT. Translating it yields CASSLAGNSNQPQHF.

J is TRBJ1-5 and V is TRBV28, with D possibly being TRBD1 (6 bases). Trimming shortened V by 3 bases and J by 5 bases, and 8 bases separated the two germline ends. Germline CDR1 MDHEN, CDR2 SYDVKM. The length of the CDR3 is 13 residues. CDR3 sequence: CASSFPGDQPQHF. In DNA form, the CDR3 reads TGTGCCAGCAGTTTTCCAGGGGATCAGCCCCAGCATTTT.

CDR3 loop: CASSPGEQFNVPTPNEKLFF. In nucleotides, the CDR3 is TGTGCCAGTAGTCCCGGGGAGCAATTCAACGTCCCAACTCCTAATGAAAAACTGTTTTTT. The chain uses TRBV19 and TRBJ1-4; D not resolved. Trimming stripped 5 bases from V and 3 bases from J, with 28 bases between. CDR1 is LNHDA and CDR2 is SQIVND in the germline V gene (reference sequence). The CDR3 length is 20 residues. Variable domain in full (rest from reference TRBV19 and TRBJ1-4): DGGITQSPKYLFRKEGQNVTLSCEQNLNHDAMYWYRQDPGQGLRLIYYSQIVNDFQKGDIAEGYSVSREKKESFPLTVTSAQKNPTAFYLCASSPGEQFNVPTPNEKLFFGSGTQLSVL.

This clone has a handful of counts. The rearrangement joins TRBV6-6 to TRBJ2-7; D might be TRBD2 (6 bases). This CDR3 has 13 amino acids. Germline CDR1 reads MNHNY; CDR2 reads SVGAGI (reference sequence). V gave up 6 bases and J gave up 2 bases, with 11 bases separating them. Here the CDR3 DNA reads TGTGCCAGCAGGCGGGACTCCCCCTACGAGCAGTACTTC. Residues: CASRRDSPYEQYF.

The chain uses TRBV28 and TRBJ1-5; 7 bases map to TRBD1. CDR1 and CDR2 (germline): MDHEN, SYDVKM. Unmatched junction bases numbered 6, after V lost 3 bases and J lost 1 base. This CDR3 has 16 amino acids. For the CDR3, the DNA is TGTGCCAGCAGTTTTAGACAGGGAGTAAGCAATCAGCCCCAGCATTTT. Protein sequence: CASSFRQGVSNQPQHF.

The gene calls are TRBV25-1 and TRBJ1-3, with 7 positions matching TRBD1. The CDR3 extends over 15 amino acids. Germline assignment: CDR1 MGHDK and CDR2 SYGVNS. Trimming cost V 4 bases and J 2 bases; bases outside gene matches: 5. CDR3 nucleotides: TGTGCCAGCAGTGGAACAGGGGCACCTGGAAACACCATATATTTT. Translated, it gives CASSGTGAPGNTIYF.